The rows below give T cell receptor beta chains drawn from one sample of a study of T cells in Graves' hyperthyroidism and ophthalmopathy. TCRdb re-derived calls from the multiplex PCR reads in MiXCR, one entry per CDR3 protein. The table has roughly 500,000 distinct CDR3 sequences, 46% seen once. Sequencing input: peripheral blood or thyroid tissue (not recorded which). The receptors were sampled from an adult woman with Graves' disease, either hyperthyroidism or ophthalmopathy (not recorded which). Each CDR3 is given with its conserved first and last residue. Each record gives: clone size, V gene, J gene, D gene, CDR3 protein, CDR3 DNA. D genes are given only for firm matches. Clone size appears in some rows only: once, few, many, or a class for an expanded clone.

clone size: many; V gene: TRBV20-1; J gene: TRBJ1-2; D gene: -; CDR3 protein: CSARDLPTKSNYGYTF; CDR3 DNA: TGCAGTGCTAGAGATCTTCCGACAAAGAGTAACTATGGCTACACCTTC
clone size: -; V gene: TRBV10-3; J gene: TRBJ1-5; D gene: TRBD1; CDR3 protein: CAISQTGGDQPQHF; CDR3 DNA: TGTGCCATCAGTCAGACAGGGGGCGATCAGCCCCAGCATTTT
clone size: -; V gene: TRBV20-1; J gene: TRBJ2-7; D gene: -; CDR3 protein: CSATDPGFGEQYF; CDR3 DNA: TGCAGTGCTACTGATCCTGGGTTTGGCGAGCAGTACTTC
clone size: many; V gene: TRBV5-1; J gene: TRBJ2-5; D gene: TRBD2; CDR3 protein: CASSLGGEETQYF; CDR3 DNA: TGCGCCAGCAGCCTCGGGGGGGAAGAGACCCAGTACTTC
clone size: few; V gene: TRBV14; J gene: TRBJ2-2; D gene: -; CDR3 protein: CASSQLDRELFF; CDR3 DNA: TGTGCCAGCAGCCAATTGGACAGGGAGCTGTTTTTT
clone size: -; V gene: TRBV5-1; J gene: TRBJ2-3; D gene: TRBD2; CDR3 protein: CASRSPSGGDTQYF; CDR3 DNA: TGCGCCAGCAGATCCCCTAGCGGAGGAGATACGCAGTATTTT
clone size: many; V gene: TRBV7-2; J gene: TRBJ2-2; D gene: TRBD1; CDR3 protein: CASSPRQGRNTGELFF; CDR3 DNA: TGTGCCAGCAGCCCTCGACAGGGCAGGAACACCGGGGAGCTGTTTTTT
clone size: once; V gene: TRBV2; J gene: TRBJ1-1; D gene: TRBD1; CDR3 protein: CVAGQGDTEAFF; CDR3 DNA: TGTGTAGCGGGGCAGGGGGACACTGAAGCTTTCTTT
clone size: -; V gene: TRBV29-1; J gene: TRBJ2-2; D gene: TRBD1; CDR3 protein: CSVEGGTGVWTGELFF; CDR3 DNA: TGCAGCGTAGAGGGGGGGACAGGGGTGTGGACCGGGGAGCTGTTTTTT
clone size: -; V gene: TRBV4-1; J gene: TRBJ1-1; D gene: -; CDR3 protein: CASSQGSRGGWAFF; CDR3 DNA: TGCGCCAGCAGCCAAGGTTCCAGGGGCGGGTGGGCTTTCTTT
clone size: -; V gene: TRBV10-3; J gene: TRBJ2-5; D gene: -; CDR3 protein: CAISDPTASGQTQYF; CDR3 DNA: TGTGCCATCAGTGACCCGACAGCTTCCGGGCAGACCCAGTACTTC
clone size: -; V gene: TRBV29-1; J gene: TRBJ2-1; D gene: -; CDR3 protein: CSVQEGEQFF; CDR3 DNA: TGCAGCGTCCAGGAGGGTGAGCAGTTCTTC
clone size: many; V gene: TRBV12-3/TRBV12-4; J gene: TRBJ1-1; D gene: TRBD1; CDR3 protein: CASSRDSMNTEAFF; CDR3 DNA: TGTGCCAGCAGTCGGGACAGCATGAACACTGAAGCTTTCTTT
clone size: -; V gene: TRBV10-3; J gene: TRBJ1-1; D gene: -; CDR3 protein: CAISGVGQGNTEAFF; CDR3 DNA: TGTGCCATCAGTGGGGTGGGCCAGGGAAACACTGAAGCTTTCTTT
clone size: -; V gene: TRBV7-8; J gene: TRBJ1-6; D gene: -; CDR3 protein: CASSLVGGRNNSPLHF; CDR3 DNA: TGTGCCAGCAGCTTAGTTGGGGGACGGAATAATTCACCCCTCCACTTT
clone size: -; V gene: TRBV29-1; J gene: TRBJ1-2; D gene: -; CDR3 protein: CSVGGIGYGYTF; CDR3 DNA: TGCAGCGTTGGGGGCATCGGCTATGGCTACACCTTC
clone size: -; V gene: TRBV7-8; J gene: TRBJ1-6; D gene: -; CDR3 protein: CASSFYICSAKTGTDNSPLHF; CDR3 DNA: -